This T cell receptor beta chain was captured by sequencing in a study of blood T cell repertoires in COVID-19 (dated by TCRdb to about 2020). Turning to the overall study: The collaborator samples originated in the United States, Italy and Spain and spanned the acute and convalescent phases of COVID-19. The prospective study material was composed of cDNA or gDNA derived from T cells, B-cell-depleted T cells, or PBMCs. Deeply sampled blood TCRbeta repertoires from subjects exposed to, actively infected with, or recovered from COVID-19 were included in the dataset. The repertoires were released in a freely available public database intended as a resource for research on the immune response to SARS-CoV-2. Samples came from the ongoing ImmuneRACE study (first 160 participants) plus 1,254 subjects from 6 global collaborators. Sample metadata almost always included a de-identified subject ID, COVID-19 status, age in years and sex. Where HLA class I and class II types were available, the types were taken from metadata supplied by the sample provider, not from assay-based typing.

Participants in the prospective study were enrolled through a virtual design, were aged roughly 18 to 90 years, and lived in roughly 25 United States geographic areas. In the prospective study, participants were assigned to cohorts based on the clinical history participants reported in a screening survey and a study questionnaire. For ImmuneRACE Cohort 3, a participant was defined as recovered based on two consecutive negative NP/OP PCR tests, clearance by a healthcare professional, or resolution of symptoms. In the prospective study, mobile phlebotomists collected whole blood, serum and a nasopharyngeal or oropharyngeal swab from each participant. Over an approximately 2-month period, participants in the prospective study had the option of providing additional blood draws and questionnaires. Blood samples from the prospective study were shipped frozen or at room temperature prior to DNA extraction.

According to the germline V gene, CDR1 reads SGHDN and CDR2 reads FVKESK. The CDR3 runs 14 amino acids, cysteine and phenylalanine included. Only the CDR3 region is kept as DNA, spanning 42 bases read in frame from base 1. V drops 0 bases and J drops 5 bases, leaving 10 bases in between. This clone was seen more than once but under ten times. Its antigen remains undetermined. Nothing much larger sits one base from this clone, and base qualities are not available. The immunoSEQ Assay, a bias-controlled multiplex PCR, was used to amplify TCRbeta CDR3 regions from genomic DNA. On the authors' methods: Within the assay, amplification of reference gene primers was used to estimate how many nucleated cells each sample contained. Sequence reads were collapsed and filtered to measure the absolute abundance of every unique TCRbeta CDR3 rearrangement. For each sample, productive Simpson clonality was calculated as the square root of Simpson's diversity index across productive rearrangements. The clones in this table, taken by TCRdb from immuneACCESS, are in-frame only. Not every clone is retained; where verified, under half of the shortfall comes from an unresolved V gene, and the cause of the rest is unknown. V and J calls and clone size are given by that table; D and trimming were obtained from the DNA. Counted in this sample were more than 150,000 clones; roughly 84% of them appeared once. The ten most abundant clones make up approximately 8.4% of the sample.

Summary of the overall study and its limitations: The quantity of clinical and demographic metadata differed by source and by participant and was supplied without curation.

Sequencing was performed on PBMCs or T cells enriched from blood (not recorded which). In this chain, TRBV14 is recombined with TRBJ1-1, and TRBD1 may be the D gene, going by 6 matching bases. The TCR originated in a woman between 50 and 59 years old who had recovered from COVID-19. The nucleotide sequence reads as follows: TGTGCCAGCAGCCAAGACAGGGGAAGGACTGAAGCTTTCTTT. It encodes CASSQDRGRTEAFF.